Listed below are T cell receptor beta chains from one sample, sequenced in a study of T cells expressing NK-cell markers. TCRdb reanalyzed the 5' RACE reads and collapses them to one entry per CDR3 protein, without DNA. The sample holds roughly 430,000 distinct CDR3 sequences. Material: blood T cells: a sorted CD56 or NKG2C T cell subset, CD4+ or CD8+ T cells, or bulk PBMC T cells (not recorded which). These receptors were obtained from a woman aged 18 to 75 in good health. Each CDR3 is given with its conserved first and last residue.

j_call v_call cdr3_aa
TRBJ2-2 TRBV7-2 CASSYSGSTSGELFF
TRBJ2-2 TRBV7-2 CASSFPGLFNTGELFF
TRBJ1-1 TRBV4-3 CASSQDGEANTEAFF
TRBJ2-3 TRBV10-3 CAIRTSSVTDTQYF
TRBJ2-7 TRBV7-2 CASSLARSTASSYEQYF
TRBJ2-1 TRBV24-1 CATSDSPDRASYNEQFF
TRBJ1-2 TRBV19 CASSIESRVYGYTF
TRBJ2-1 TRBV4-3 CASSHHSYWNEQIF
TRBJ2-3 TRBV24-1 CATSERSTDTQYF
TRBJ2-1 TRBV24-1 CATSDLGYEQFF
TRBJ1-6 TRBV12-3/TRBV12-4 CASSLIPGFNSPLHF
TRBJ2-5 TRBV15 CATSKGGGETQYF
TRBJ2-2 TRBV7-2 CASSPPGRELFF
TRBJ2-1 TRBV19 CASRLAGAANEQFF
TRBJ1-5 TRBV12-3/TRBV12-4 CASRRGQNQPQHF
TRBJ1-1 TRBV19 CASSMQNTEAFF
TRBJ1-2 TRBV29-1 CSAYSYRAPGYTF
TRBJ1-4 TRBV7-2 CASSSRGPRGEKLFF
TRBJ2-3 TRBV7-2 CASSLRADSPTDTQYF
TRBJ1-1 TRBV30 CAWSGRRNTEAFF
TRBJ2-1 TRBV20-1 CSAPRSYNEQFF
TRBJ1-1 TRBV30 CAWSGVTEAFF
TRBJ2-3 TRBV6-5 CASSYPTSGGTQYF
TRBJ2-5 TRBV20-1 CSARGQGQETQYF
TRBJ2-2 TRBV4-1 CASGRTSGGSKGELFF
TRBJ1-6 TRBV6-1 CASKAGTGGPWDNSPLHF
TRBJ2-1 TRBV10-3 CAISVEGAGNEQFF
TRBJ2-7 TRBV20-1 CSATNDRGTSYEQYF
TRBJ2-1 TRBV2 CASRSGQGNEQFF
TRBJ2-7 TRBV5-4 CASSSDTNHYEQYF
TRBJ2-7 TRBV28 CASSRPGQGRRGYLEQYF
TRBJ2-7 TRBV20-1 CSAGTPYEQYF
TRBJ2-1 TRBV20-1 CRATSIISYNEQFF
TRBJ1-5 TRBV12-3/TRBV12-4 CASNKYQPQHF
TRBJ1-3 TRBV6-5 CASSYSPPGNSGNTIYF
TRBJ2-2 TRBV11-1 CASSYHPTGTSKGGELFF
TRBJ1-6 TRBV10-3 CAIRGTDSPLHF
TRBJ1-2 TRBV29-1 CSVVSAYGYTF
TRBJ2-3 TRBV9 CASSEGVGTLDTDTQYF
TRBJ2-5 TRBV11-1 CASSSAAAQYF
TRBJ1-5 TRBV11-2 CASSLGRAADSSNQPQHF
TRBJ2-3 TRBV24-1 CATSGENTDTQYF
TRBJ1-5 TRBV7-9 CASSSQGAEYPQHF
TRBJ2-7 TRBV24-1 CATSGGDRVLDEQYF
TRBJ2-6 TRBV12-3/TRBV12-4 CASSFFTSGANVLTF
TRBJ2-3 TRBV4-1 CASSQGAGGPGDTQYF
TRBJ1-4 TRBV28 CASSSRTRTGYGNEKLFF
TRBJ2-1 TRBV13 CASSTLGGEQFF